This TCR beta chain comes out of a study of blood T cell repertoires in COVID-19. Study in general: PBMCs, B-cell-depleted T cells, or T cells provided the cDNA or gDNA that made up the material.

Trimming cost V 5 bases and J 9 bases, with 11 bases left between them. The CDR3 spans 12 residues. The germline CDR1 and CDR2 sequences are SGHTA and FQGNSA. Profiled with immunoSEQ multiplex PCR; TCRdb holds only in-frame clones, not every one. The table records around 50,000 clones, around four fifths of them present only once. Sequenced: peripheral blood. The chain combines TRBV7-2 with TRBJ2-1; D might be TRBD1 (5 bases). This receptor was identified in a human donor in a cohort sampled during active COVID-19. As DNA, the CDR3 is TGTGCCAGCAGCCGAATAGGGGTTGAGCAGTTCTTC. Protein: CASSRIGVEQFF.